This TCR beta chain was profiled in a study of blood T cell repertoires in COVID-19. Across the whole study: Material from acute and convalescent COVID-19 was sourced from the United States, Italy and Spain.

As processed by the authors: How many nucleated cells were present was estimated from reference gene primer amplification. Using immunoSEQ multiplex PCR, the repertoire was profiled, and TCRdb retains in-frame clones only, with some absent. V, J and clone size were drawn from that table, and D and trimming were deduced from the DNA. The sample lists 150,000 to 200,000 clones; roughly 88% were seen once. V shed 6 bases and J 3 bases; nucleotides not matched to a gene: 5. Germline assignment: CDR1 KGHSH and CDR2 LQKENI. The CDR3 length is 15 residues. This clonotype originated in a human donor with active or convalescent COVID-19. The donor label of this sample is uncertain. The chain combines TRBV18 with TRBJ2-2, with TRBD1 matching 9 bases. Sequencing was carried out using peripheral blood. CDR3 nucleotide sequence: TGTGCCAGCTCCTCCGGGACAGGGCACACCGGGGAGCTGTTTTTT. This encodes CASSSGTGHTGELFF.